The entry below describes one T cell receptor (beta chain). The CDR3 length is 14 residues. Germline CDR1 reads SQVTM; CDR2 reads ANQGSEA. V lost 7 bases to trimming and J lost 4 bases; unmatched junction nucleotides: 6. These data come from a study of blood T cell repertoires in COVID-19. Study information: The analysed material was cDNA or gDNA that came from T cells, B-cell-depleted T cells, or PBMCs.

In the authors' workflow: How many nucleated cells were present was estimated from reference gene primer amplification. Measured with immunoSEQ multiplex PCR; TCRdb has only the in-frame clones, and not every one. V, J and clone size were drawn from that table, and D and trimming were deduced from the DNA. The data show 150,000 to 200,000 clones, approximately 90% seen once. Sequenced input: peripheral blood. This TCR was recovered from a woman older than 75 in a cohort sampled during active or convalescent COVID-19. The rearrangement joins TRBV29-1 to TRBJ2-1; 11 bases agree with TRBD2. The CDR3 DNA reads TGCAGCGCTACTAGCGGGAGCTGGTACAATGAGCAGTTCTTC. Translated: CSATSGSWYNEQFF.